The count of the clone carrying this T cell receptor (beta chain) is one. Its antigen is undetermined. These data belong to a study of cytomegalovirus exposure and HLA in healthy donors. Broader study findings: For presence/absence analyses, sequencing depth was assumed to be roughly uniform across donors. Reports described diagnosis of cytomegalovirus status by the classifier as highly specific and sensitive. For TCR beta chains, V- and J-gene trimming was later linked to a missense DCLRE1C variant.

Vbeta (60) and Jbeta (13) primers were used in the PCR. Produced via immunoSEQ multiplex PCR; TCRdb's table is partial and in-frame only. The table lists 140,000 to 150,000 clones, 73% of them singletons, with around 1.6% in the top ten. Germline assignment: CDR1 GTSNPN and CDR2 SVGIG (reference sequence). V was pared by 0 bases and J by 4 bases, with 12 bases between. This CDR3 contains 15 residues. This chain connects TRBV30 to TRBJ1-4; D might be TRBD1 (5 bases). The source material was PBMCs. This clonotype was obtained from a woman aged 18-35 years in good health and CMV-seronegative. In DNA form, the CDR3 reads TGTGCCTGGAGTGTACAGGCCGCTCGTAATGAAAAACTGTTTTTT. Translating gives CAWSVQAARNEKLFF.